The 10 T cell receptor beta chains given below trace back to one sample, sequenced in a study of spatial heterogeneity in lung cancer. Time point: sample taken at primary tumor resection. The study's findings and limits: In tumors, expanded intratumoral alpha and beta TCR counts tracked mutation counts.

Using its own MiXCR run on the 5' RACE reads, TCRdb lists one record per CDR3 protein. The table lists a few thousand distinct CDR3 sequences, 7.7% of them singletons, with around 27% in the top ten. These TCRs are of unknown antigen specificity. The sequences come from lung tumor tissue, collected at surgery. Receptors originate from a female donor with early-stage non-small cell lung cancer.

The sample holds many counts of this clonotype. The chain has TRBV6-5 and TRBJ2-7; TRBD1 matches at 9 bases. This CDR3 is 15 amino acids long. The trim removed 2 bases at V and 6 bases at J, leaving 8 bases unmatched. Germline CDR1 and CDR2: MNHEY and SVGAGI. For the CDR3, the DNA is TGTGCCAGCAGTTACACCCAAACGACAGGGGGCGAGCAGTACTTC. It yields the protein CASSYTQTTGGEQYF.

This clonotype has ten or more counts. The chain links TRBV25-1 to TRBJ1-1, with D tentatively TRBD1 (6 bases). This CDR3 region has 14 residues. V gave up 3 bases and J gave up 0 bases, with 8 bases separating them. Germline V gene sequence: CDR1 MGHDK, CDR2 SYGVNS. The CDR3 region has the DNA TGTGCCAGCAGTGAGGGACACATGAACACTGAAGCTTTCTTT. It codes for CASSEGHMNTEAFF.

Ten or more counts support this clonotype. The chain couples TRBV7-9 to TRBJ2-5; perhaps TRBD1 as D (5 bases). V lost 5 bases and J lost 4, with 14 bases in between. The CDR3 covers 14 residues. Germline CDR1 reads SEHNR; CDR2 reads FQNEAQ (reference sequence). The CDR3: CASSLNTGGETQYF. The CDR3 coding sequence is TGTGCCAGCAGCCTAAATACAGGTGGAGAGACCCAGTACTTC. Together with reference TRBV7-9 and TRBJ2-5, the CDR3 gives the full variable domain: DTGVSQNPRHKITKRGQNVTFRCDPISEHNRLYWYRQTLGQGPEFLTYFQNEAQLEKSRLLSDRFSAERPKGSFSTLEIQRTEQGDSAMYLCASSLNTGGETQYFGPGTRLLVL.

This clonotype was seen at least ten times. This rearrangement joins TRBV7-2 to TRBJ2-7; no reliable D call. This CDR3 region has 12 residues. Per germline, CDR1 SGHTA and CDR2 FQGNSA. V dropped 3 bases and J dropped 0 bases, with 3 bases sitting between them. The CDR3 sequence is CASSLSSYEQYF. In DNA, the CDR3 is TGTGCCAGCAGCTTGAGCTCCTACGAGCAGTACTTC.

The chain uses TRBV20-1 and TRBJ2-4; D not certain. The V gene's germline CDR1 is DFQATT and CDR2 SNEGSKA (reference sequence). This CDR3 comprises 11 residues. V shed 3 bases and J shed 6 bases, with 6 bases lying between them. The CDR3 spells CSARTGNIQYF. The DNA of the CDR3 is TGCAGTGCTAGGACCGGAAACATTCAGTACTTC.

This clonotype was seen repeatedly, ten times or more. The V and J genes are TRBV20-1 and TRBJ2-3, with TRBD2 identical over 7 bases. Germline-derived CDR1 and CDR2 are DFQATT and SNEGSKA (reference sequence). The CDR3 has 18 residues. J lost 4 bases, V lost 3 bases, and 19 bases had no gene match. This CDR3 is CSARDRRENFVGADTQYF. For the CDR3, the DNA is TGCAGTGCTAGGGACCGGCGGGAGAATTTCGTGGGGGCAGATACGCAGTATTTT.

The sample holds many counts of this clonotype. The chain has TRBV7-2 and TRBJ2-7; 9 bases are a match to TRBD2. J gave up 3 bases and V 1 base, and 13 bases lay outside the gene matches. The CDR3 spans 18 residues. In germline, CDR1 is SGHTA, CDR2 FQGNSA. The CDR3 sequence is CASSLGFGSGGPNYEQYF. CDR3 sequence (DNA): TGTGCCAGCAGCTTAGGGTTTGGTAGCGGGGGCCCTAACTACGAGCAGTACTTC. Together with reference TRBV7-2 and TRBJ2-7, the CDR3 gives the full variable domain: GAGVSQSPSNKVTEKGKDVELRCDPISGHTALYWYRQSLGQGLEFLIYFQGNSAPDKSGLPSDRFSAERTGGSVSTLTIQRTQQEDSAVYLCASSLGFGSGGPNYEQYFGPGTRLTVT.

This clonotype is medium-sized within its sample. The chain employs TRBV28 and TRBJ2-7; no definite D call. V gave up 6 bases and J gave up 1 base, with 10 bases separating them. This CDR3 contains 13 residues. Germline CDR1 MDHEN, CDR2 SYDVKM. The CDR3 nucleotides read TGTGCCAGCAGGGTCCCTCTATCCTACGAGCAGTACTTC. This gives the protein CASRVPLSYEQYF.

There are many counts of this clonotype. The genes are TRBV6-5 and TRBJ2-1; 14 bases fit TRBD2. V gave up 5 bases and J gave up 10 bases; unmatched junction bases: 4. Germline lookup yields CDR1 MNHEY and CDR2 SVGAGI. CDR3 length equals 14 residues. CDR3 nucleotides: TGTGCCAGCAGTCAGGGACTAGCGGGAGCAGAGCAGTTCTTC. The encoded protein is CASSQGLAGAEQFF.

Within the sample, this clonotype is medium-sized. The chain carries TRBV7-2 and TRBJ2-1, with D possibly being TRBD1 or TRBD2 (5 bases each). Germline CDR1 SGHTA, CDR2 FQGNSA. The CDR3 extends over 17 amino acids. Trimming cost V 1 base and J 5 bases, with 18 bases left between them. CDR3 DNA: TGTGCCAGCAGCTTAGGGTTGGGGCGGGCGGAAAACAATGAGCAGTTCTTC. Encoded protein: CASSLGLGRAENNEQFF.